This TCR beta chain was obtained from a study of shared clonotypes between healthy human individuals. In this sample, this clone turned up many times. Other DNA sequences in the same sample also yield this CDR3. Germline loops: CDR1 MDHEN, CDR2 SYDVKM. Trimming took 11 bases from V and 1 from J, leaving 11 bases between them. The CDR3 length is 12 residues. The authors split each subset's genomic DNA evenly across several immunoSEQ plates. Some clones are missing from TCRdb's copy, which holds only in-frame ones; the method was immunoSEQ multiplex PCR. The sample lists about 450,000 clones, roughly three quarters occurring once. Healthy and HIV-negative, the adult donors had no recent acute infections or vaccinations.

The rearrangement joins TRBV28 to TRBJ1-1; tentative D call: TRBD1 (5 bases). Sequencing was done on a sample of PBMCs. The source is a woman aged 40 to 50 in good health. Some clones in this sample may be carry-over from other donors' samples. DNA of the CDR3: TGTGCCTCCAAAACAGGGAACACTGAAGCTTTCTTT. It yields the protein CASKTGNTEAFF.